This TCR beta chain was identified in a study of ipilimumab plus nivolumab after autologous stem cell transplantation. Study-wide points: TCR repertoire, Treg phenotype and gut microbiota reportedly support more study of this approach.

Note on this clone: What it binds is not known.

Using immunoSEQ multiplex PCR, the repertoire was profiled, and TCRdb retains in-frame clones only, with some absent. The table has 6,000 to 6,500 clones, more than 80% seen once. There are 14 residues in the CDR3. Germline V gene data show CDR1 as MNHEY and CDR2 as SMNVEV (reference sequence). V was clipped by 6 bases and J by 4 bases; unmatched bases: 6. Checkpoint therapy with ipilimumab 1 mg/kg began 14 to 28 days after transplant. Patients got 3 mg/kg IV nivolumab weeks 1, 4, 7, 10, then biweekly through week 26. The receptor was isolated from a female donor with multiple myeloma. The sequences come from PBMCs, collected in a trial of ipilimumab plus nivolumab as post-transplant consolidation. The chain employs TRBV27 and TRBJ2-7, with 10 bases lining up with TRBD1. CDR3 loop: CASREGQGWYEQYF. DNA for the CDR3: TGTGCCAGCAGGGAGGGACAGGGGTGGTACGAGCAGTACTTC.